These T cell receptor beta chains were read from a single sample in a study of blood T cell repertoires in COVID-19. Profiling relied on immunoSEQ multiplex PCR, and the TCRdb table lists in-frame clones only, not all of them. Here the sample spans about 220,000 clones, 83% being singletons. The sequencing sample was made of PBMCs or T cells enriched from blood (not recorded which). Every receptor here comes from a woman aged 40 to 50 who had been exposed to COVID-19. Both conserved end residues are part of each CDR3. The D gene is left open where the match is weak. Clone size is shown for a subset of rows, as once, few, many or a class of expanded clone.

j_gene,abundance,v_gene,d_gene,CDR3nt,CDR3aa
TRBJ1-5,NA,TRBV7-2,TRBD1,TGTGCCAGCAGTGTCGGACAGGGTATCCATCAGCCCCAGCATTTT,CASSVGQGIHQPQHF
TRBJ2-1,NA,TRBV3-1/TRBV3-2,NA,TGTGCCAGCGCTAGCGCCCACTCCTACAATGAGCAGTTCTTC,CASASAHSYNEQFF
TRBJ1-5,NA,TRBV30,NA,TGTGCCTGGAGCCCAACAGGTAATCAGCCCCAGCATTTT,CAWSPTGNQPQHF
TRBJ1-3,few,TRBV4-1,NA,TGCGCCAGCAGCCACCTAAGGGGAGGAAACACCATATATTTT,CASSHLRGGNTIYF
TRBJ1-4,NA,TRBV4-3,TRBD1,TGCGCCAGCAGCCAAAGGGACAGTCCCGTGGAAAAACTGTTTTTT,CASSQRDSPVEKLFF
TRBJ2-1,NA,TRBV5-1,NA,TGCGCCAGCAGCTTCCTTGGGGGGGCTGATTCGTACAATGAGCAGTTCTTC,CASSFLGGADSYNEQFF
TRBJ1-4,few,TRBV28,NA,TGTGCCAGCAGTTTCTATGCAACTAATGAAAAACTGTTTTTT,CASSFYATNEKLFF
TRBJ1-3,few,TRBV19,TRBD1,TGTGCCAGTCGGAACGACAGGGCACAGGGAAACACCATATATTTT,CASRNDRAQGNTIYF
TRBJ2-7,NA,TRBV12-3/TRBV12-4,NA,TGTGCCAGCCGGGGGAGCGGGTCCCACGAGCAGTACTTC,CASRGSGSHEQYF
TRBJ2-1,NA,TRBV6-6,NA,TGTGCCAGCAGACTATCAGGGGCGGGCGATGAGCAGTTCTTC,CASRLSGAGDEQFF
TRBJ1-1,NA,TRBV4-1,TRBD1,TGCGCCAGCAGCCGGGGACAGGGGGCGTCTGTTAGTTCGGCTTTCTTT,CASSRGQGASVSSAFF
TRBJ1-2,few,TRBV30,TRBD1,TGTGCCCGTTGGACAGGGCTAAACTATGGCTACACCTTC,CARWTGLNYGYTF
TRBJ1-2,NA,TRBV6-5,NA,TGTGCCAGCAGTCCAGAAGTGAACTATGGCTACACCTTC,CASSPEVNYGYTF
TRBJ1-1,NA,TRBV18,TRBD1,TGTGCCAGCTCAATTTCACAGGGGTCTGAAGCTTTCTTT,CASSISQGSEAFF
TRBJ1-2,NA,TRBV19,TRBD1,TGTGCCAGTAGTAGCCAACAGGGGGCTGTGGATGGCTACACCTTC,CASSSQQGAVDGYTF
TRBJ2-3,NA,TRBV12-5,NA,TGTGCTAGTGGTTTGTCGGCAGGGGGCACAGATACGCAGTATTTT,CASGLSAGGTDTQYF
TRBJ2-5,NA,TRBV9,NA,TGTGCCAGCAGCGTAGTGGGTAGCGTGGAGACCCAGTACTTC,CASSVVGSVETQYF
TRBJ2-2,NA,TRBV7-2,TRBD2,TGTGCCAGCAGCTTAGCCCCTAGCGGGGGGGCCATAAGCACCGGGGAGCTGTTTTTT,CASSLAPSGGAISTGELFF
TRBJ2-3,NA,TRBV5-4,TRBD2,TGTGCCAGCAGCTCGACTAGCGGAAGCACAGATACGCAGTATTTT,CASSSTSGSTDTQYF
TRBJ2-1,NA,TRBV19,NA,TGTGCCAGTAGTATCGAGCGGGCTCAAACCTACAATGAGCAGTTCTTC,CASSIERAQTYNEQFF
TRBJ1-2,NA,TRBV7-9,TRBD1,TGTGCCAGCAGCTACCCCCAGGGGGCGCTTAGTAACTATGGCTACACCTTC,CASSYPQGALSNYGYTF
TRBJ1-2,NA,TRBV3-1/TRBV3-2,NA,TGTGCCAGCGGGACTTCCTATGGCTACACCTTC,CASGTSYGYTF
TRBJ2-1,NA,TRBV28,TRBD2,TGTGCCAGCAGTCCTCCGGGGGGGCAGATGAATGAGCAGTTCTTC,CASSPPGGQMNEQFF
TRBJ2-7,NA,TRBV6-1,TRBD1,TGTGCCAGCAGTGAACCGGGACAGGTTGCCTACGAGCAGTACTTC,CASSEPGQVAYEQYF
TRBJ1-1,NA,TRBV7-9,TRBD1,TGTGCCAGCAGCATTAGAGGGACAGGGGGCAGGGAAGCTTTCTTT,CASSIRGTGGREAFF
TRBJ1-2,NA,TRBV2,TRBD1,TGTGCCAGCAGCGCGACAGGGAATGATGGCTACACCTTC,CASSATGNDGYTF
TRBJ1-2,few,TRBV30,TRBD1,TGTGCCTGGAGCCCCGGGACAGACTATGGCTACACCTTC,CAWSPGTDYGYTF
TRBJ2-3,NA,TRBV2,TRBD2,TGTGCCAGCAGTGGTGGACTAGCCTTAGGGGATACGCAGTATTTT,CASSGGLALGDTQYF
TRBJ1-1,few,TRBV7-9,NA,TGTGCCAGCAGCTTAACGAGGGATCGGGAAGCTTTCTTT,CASSLTRDREAFF
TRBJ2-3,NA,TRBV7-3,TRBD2,TGTGCCAGCAGCTTCGGCGGGGGGCTCGATACGCAGTATTTT,CASSFGGGLDTQYF
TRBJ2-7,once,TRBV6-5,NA,TGTGCCAGCAGCCCCCCGGGTCCCTACGAGCAGTACTTC,CASSPPGPYEQYF
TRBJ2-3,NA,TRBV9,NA,TGTGCCAGCAGCGTAGAGGGAGGTGGGGGGGCACGCACAGATACGCAGTATTTT,CASSVEGGGGARTDTQYF
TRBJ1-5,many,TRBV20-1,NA,TGCAGTGCTAGTCGCGTTAATAGCAATCAGCCCCAGCATTTT,CSASRVNSNQPQHF
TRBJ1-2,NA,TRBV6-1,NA,TGTGCCAGCAGTGAAGCATCCGGGTACTATGGCTACACCTTC,CASSEASGYYGYTF
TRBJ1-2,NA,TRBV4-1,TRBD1,TGCGCCAGCAGGTCGTTGCTTATACAGGGGGAGCATGGCTACACCTTC,CASRSLLIQGEHGYTF
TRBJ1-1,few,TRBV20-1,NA,TGCAGTGCTGCCCCCGGCACTGAAGCTTTCTTT,CSAAPGTEAFF
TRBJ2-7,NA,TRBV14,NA,TGTGCCAGCAGCCCGAGTCCCACCCTCGAGCAGTACTTC,CASSPSPTLEQYF
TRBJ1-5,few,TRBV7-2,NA,TGTGCCAGCAGCTTAGTAGGGTCGGGGAGCAATCAGCCCCAGCATTTT,CASSLVGSGSNQPQHF
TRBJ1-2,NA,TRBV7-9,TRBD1,TGTGCCAGCAGCCCATCGACAGGGACGGTGGGGGGCTACACCTTC,CASSPSTGTVGGYTF
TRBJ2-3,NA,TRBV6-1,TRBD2,TGTGCCAGCAGTGAAGTAAGCGGGGCCCGGGTTACGCAGTATTTT,CASSEVSGARVTQYF
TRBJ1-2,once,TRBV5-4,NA,TGTGCCAGCAGCTTGGCCAGGGGCCCTCCTAACTATGGCTACACCTTC,CASSLARGPPNYGYTF
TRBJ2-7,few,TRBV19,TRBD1,TGTGCCAGTTCTCCGGGACAGGCCTACGAGCAGTACTTC,CASSPGQAYEQYF
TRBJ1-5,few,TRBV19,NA,TGTGCCAGTAGTAAAACAGGGTTCGGGAATCAGCCCCAGCATTTT,CASSKTGFGNQPQHF
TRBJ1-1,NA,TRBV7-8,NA,TGTGCCAGCAGCTATTACGGGGGTGAGGGCACTGAAGCTTTCTTT,CASSYYGGEGTEAFF
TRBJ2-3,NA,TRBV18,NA,TGTGCCAGCCGTAAGGAGGGTCCTGATACGCAGTATTTT,CASRKEGPDTQYF
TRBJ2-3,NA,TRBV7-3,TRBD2,TGTGCCAGCAGCTTAGGCGGGGGTTTGACAGATACGCAGTATTTT,CASSLGGGLTDTQYF
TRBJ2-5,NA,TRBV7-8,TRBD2,TGTGCCAGCAGCGTAGGACTAGCGGGGACGGGCATGGAGACCCAGTACTTC,CASSVGLAGTGMETQYF
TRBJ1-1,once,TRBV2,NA,TGTGCCAGCAGACGCGACCAGGGTCTGCGCGCTTTCTTT,CASRRDQGLRAFF
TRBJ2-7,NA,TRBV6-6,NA,TGTGCCAGCAGTTACGGGCAGGGGGAGGAATCCTACGAGCAGTACTTC,CASSYGQGEESYEQYF
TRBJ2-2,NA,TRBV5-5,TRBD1,TGTGCCAGCAGCTTGCCTCGAGGGGGACAGGGCGGGGAGCTGTTTTTT,CASSLPRGGQGGELFF
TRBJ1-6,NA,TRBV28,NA,TGTGCCAGCAGGGACTCAGGGGCGTCACCCCTCCACTTT,CASRDSGASPLHF
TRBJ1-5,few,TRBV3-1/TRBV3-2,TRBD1,TGTGCCAGCAGCCAAGGGACAGGGTCTGGCAATCAGCCCCAGCATTTT,CASSQGTGSGNQPQHF
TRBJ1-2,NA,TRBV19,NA,TGTGCCAGTAGTATAGGGACAGTCTATGGCTACACCTTC,CASSIGTVYGYTF
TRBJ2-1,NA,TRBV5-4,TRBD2,TGTGCCAGCAGCTTCGCGACTAGCGGGGGCACCTACTACAATGAGCAGTTCTTC,CASSFATSGGTYYNEQFF
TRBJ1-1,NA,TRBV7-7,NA,TGTGCCAGCAGCTTACATAGAGAAACTGAAGCTTTCTTT,CASSLHRETEAFF